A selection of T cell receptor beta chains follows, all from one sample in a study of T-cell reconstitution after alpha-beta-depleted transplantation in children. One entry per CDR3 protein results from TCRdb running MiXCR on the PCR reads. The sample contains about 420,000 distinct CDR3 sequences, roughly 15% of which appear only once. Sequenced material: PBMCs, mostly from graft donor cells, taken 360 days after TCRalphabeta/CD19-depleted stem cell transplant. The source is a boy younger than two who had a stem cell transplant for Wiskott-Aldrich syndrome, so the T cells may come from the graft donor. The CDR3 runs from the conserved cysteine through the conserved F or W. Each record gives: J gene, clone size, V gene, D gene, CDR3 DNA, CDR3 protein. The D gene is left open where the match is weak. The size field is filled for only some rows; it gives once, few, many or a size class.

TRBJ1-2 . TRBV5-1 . TGCGCCAGCAGAAGCCGTATAGGCCAGGGTGACTATGGCTACACCTTC CASRSRIGQGDYGYTF
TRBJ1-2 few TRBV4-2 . TGTGCCAGCAGCCAAGAACGCGGGGACTATGGCTACACCTTC CASSQERGDYGYTF
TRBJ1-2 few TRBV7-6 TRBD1 TGTGCCAGCAGCTTGGGACAGGGGGCCTATGGCTACACCTTC CASSLGQGAYGYTF
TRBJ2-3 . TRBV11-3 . TGTGCCAGCAGCCCCAGGGCGGGACGGAACACAGATACGCAGTATTTT CASSPRAGRNTDTQYF
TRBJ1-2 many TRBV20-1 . TGCAGTGTTCGGAACAGAGCTAACTATGGCTACACCTTC CSVRNRANYGYTF
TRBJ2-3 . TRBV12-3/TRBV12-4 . TGTGCCAGCAGTTTAGAGGCGGGCGGGGCCACAGATACGCAGTATTTT CASSLEAGGATDTQYF
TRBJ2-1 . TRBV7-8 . TGTGCCAGCAGCTTAGCCAGACTCACAGGGCCCTCCTACAATGAGCAGTTCTTC CASSLARLTGPSYNEQFF
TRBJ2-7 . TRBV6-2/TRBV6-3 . TGTGCCAGCAGCTACCACAGGAAAGGGCCCTACGAGCAGTACTTC CASSYHRKGPYEQYF
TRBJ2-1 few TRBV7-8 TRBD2 TGTGCCAGCAGCTTAATAGCGGGGGGGTACAATGAGCAGTTCTTC CASSLIAGGYNEQFF
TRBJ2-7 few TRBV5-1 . TGCGCCAGCAGCCAGCAGCCCTTTGGGATATACGAGCAGTACTTC CASSQQPFGIYEQYF
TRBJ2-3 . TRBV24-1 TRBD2 TGTGCCACCAGTGGGACTAGTCCAGACACAGATACGCAGTATTTT CATSGTSPDTDTQYF
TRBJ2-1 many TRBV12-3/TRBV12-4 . TGTGCCAGCAGCCCAAGCGCCAATGAGCAGTTCTTC CASSPSANEQFF
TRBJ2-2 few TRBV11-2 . TGTGCCAGCAGTTCCGGGCAACGACGAGGGGAGCTGTTTTTT CASSSGQRRGELFF
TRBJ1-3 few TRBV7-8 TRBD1 TGTGCCAGCAGCTTACGCCCCCGGGACAGGGATGGAAACACCATATATTTT CASSLRPRDRDGNTIYF
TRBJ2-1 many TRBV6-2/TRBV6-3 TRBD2 TGTGCCAGCAGTTACCCGGGACTAGCGGGAGTCATGGATGAGCAGTTCTTC CASSYPGLAGVMDEQFF
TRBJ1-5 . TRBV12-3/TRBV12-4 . TGTGCCAGCAGCCCGGGCCCGTTGTTAGGTCAGCCCCAGCATTTT CASSPGPLLGQPQHF
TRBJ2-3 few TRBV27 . TGTGCCAGCAGTCAATCGGGACAAACAGATACGCAGTATTTT CASSQSGQTDTQYF
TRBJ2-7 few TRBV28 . TGTGCCAGCAGTCCAGGGGACTTGACCTACGAGCAGTACTTC CASSPGDLTYEQYF
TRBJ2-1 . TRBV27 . TGTGCCAGCAGTTTATACGGGGGCAGGGTGGCGGGGGATAGCAATGAGCAGTTCTTC CASSLYGGRVAGDSNEQFF
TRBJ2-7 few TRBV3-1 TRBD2 TGTGCCAGCAGCCGCGTTGCCGGGACTAGCGGGAGGGGCGAGCAGTACTTC CASSRVAGTSGRGEQYF
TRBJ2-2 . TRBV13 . TGTGCCAGCAGCACCCGCGCAGCGCACACCGGGGAGCTGTTTTTT CASSTRAAHTGELFF
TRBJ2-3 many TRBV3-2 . TGTGCCAGCAGCCCCTATTCCAGCCCAGATACGCAGTATTTT CASSPYSSPDTQYF
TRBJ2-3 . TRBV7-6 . TGTGCCAGCAGCCCCTCTGCCAAGCGGGTGAGCACAGATACGCAGTATTTT CASSPSAKRVSTDTQYF
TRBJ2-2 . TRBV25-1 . TGTGCCAGCGGGAGGGGGCGGGGCACCGGGGAGCTGTTTTTT CASGRGRGTGELFF
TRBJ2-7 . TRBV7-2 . TGTGCCAGCAGCTACGACGGACTACTTACCTACGAGCAGTACTTC CASSYDGLLTYEQYF
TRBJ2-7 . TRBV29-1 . TGCAGCGTGATGACAGGTCGGGGGGAGCAGTACTTC CSVMTGRGEQYF
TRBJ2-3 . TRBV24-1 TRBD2 TGTGCCACCAGCGGGACTAGCGGGAGAACAGATACGCAGTATTTT CATSGTSGRTDTQYF
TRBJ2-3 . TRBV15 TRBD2 TGTGCCACCAGCAGATCCACTAGCGGGGGCACAGATACGCAGTATTTT CATSRSTSGGTDTQYF
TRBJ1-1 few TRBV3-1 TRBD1 TGTGCCAGTTCAGGGGGCTTACGAGCTTTCTTT CASSGGLRAFF
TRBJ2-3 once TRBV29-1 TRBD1 TGCAGCGTTGTTACCAGGGGGCGCAGCACAGATACGCAGTATTTT CSVVTRGRSTDTQYF
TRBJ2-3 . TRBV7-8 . TGTGCCATCAGCTGGCAACACACAGATACGCAGTATTTT CAISWQHTDTQYF
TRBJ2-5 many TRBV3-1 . TGTGCCAGCAGCTCTATGGGGGGAGAGACCCAGTACTTC CASSSMGGETQYF
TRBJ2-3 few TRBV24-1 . TGTGCCACCAGTGATGTCGGAAAGCGGGCAGATACGCAGTATTTT CATSDVGKRADTQYF
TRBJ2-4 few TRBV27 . TGTGCCAGCAGTTTAGGCGGGAGCGGGGACACTCAGTACTTC CASSLGGSGDTQYF
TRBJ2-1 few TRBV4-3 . TGCGCCAGCAGCCCGGAATGGGCGTCCTCGCTCTCCTACAATGAGCAGTTCTTC CASSPEWASSLSYNEQFF
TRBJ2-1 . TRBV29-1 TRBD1 TGCAGCGTTGAAAGGGGGACAGGTTTCGATGAGCAGTTCTTC CSVERGTGFDEQFF
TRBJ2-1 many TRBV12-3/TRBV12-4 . TGTGCCAGCTCGATTGTAGGTGAGCAGTTCTTC CASSIVGEQFF
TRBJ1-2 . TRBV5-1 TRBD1 TGCGCCAGCAGGCCGGGACAGGGAGTGTATGGCTACACCTTC CASRPGQGVYGYTF
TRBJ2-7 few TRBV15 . TGTGCCACCAGCAGAGGGAGGGCCCTTTTTGCCTACGAGCAGTACTTC CATSRGRALFAYEQYF
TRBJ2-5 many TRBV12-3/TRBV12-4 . TGTGCCAGCAGTTTATACCCACAAGAGACCCAGTACTTC CASSLYPQETQYF
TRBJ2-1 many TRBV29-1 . TGCAGCGTTGGTGCTGGTGAGCAGTTCTTC CSVGAGEQFF
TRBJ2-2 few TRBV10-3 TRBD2 TGTGCCATCGGTTCGAACGGGGGGGCCGACACCGGGGAGCTGTTTTTT CAIGSNGGADTGELFF
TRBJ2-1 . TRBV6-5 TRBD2 TGTGCCAGCAGTTATGAAGCGGGGAATTTGTACAATGAGCAGTTCTTC CASSYEAGNLYNEQFF
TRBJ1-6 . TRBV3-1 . TGTGCCAGCAGCCAAAGGCGCTTGAATTCACCCCTCCACTTT CASSQRRLNSPLHF
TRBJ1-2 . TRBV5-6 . TGTGCCAGCAGCTTGGGGTCCCAAGACGGCTACACCTTC CASSLGSQDGYTF
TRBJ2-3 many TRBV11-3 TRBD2 TGTGCCAGCAGCTTAGGACTAGCGGGAGCTCTAAGCACAGATACGCAGTATTTT CASSLGLAGALSTDTQYF
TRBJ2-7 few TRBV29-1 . TGCAGCGTTGCCATAGATTTGTACGAGCAGTACTTC CSVAIDLYEQYF
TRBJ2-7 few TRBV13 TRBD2 TGTGCCAGCAGCTTAGGCGGGAGGCCACCCTACGAGCAGTACTTC CASSLGGRPPYEQYF
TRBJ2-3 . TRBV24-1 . TGTGCCACCAGTGACTCCAGGGGTTTCGCAGATACGCAGTATTTT CATSDSRGFADTQYF
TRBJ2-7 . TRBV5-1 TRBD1 TGCGCCAGCATGGGTTGGACAGGCGTCCTCTACGAGCAGTACTTC CASMGWTGVLYEQYF
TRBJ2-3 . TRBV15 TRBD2 TGTGCCACCAGCCCCCGGATCAGCGGGAGGGGCACAGATACGCAGTATTTT CATSPRISGRGTDTQYF
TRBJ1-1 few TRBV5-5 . TGTGCCAGCAGCTTGGGCAGGGGACGAATGAACACTGAAGCTTTCTTT CASSLGRGRMNTEAFF
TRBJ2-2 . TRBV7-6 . TGTGCCAGCAGCTTAGTTATCGGTAGGGGATGGAACACCGGGGAGCTGTTTTTT CASSLVIGRGWNTGELFF